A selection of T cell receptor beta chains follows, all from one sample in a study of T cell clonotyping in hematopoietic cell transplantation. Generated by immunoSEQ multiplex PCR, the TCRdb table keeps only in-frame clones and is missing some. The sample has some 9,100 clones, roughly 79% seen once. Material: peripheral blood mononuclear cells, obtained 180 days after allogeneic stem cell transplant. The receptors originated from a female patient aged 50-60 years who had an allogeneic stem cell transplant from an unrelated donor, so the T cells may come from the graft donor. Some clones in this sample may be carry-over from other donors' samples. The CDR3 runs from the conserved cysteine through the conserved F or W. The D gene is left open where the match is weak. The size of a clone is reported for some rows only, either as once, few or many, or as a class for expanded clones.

cdr3_aa: CASGQGPSTETQYF; cdr3_nt: TGTGCCAGCGGACAGGGGCCCTCTACAGAGACCCAGTACTTC; d_call: TRBD1; v_call: TRBV5-6; j_call: TRBJ2-5; cdr3_length: 14; clone_size: NA
cdr3_aa: CASRLSPGASTGELFF; cdr3_nt: TGCGCCAGCAGGCTCAGCCCGGGGGCCAGCACCGGGGAGCTGTTTTTT; d_call: NA; v_call: TRBV4-1; j_call: TRBJ2-2; cdr3_length: 16; clone_size: few
cdr3_aa: CSVDDGGTDTQYF; cdr3_nt: TGCAGCGTTGATGACGGGGGGACAGATACGCAGTATTTT; d_call: TRBD2; v_call: TRBV29-1; j_call: TRBJ2-3; cdr3_length: 13; clone_size: NA
cdr3_aa: CASSRDGNTEAFF; cdr3_nt: TGTGCCAGCAGTAGGGACGGAAACACTGAAGCTTTCTTT; d_call: NA; v_call: TRBV5-4; j_call: TRBJ1-1; cdr3_length: 13; clone_size: NA
cdr3_aa: CASSYSGPQYF; cdr3_nt: TGTGCCAGCAGTTACTCGGGGCCACAGTACTTC; d_call: NA; v_call: TRBV6-6; j_call: TRBJ2-4; cdr3_length: 11; clone_size: NA
cdr3_aa: CASSQDITSRDTQYF; cdr3_nt: TGCGCCAGCAGCCAAGATATCACTAGTAGGGATACGCAGTATTTT; d_call: NA; v_call: TRBV4-3; j_call: TRBJ2-3; cdr3_length: 15; clone_size: NA
cdr3_aa: CASSSLAGASAGELFF; cdr3_nt: TGTGCCAGCAGCTCGTTAGCGGGGGCTAGCGCCGGGGAGCTGTTTTTT; d_call: TRBD2; v_call: TRBV7-2; j_call: TRBJ2-2; cdr3_length: 16; clone_size: NA
cdr3_aa: CSVESRRVDGYTF; cdr3_nt: TGCAGCGTTGAATCCCGCAGGGTAGATGGCTACACCTTC; d_call: NA; v_call: TRBV29-1; j_call: TRBJ1-2; cdr3_length: 13; clone_size: NA
cdr3_aa: CASSLDVVGYEQYF; cdr3_nt: TGTGCCAGCAGCTTAGACGTGGTTGGCTACGAGCAGTACTTC; d_call: NA; v_call: TRBV7-6; j_call: TRBJ2-7; cdr3_length: 14; clone_size: NA
cdr3_aa: CASSPGQYSNQPQHF; cdr3_nt: TGTGCCAGCAGCCCGGGACAGTATAGCAATCAGCCCCAGCATTTT; d_call: TRBD1; v_call: TRBV25-1; j_call: TRBJ1-5; cdr3_length: 15; clone_size: few
cdr3_aa: CASSVGTWGSPLHF; cdr3_nt: TGTGCCAGCTCTGTGGGGACCTGGGGGTCACCCCTCCACTTT; d_call: NA; v_call: TRBV2; j_call: TRBJ1-6; cdr3_length: 14; clone_size: NA
cdr3_aa: CSVRGRGGYTF; cdr3_nt: TGCAGCGTTAGGGGGCGAGGTGGCTACACCTTC; d_call: TRBD1; v_call: TRBV29-1; j_call: TRBJ1-2; cdr3_length: 11; clone_size: few
cdr3_aa: CASSIQGSYGYTF; cdr3_nt: TGTGCCAGTAGTATACAGGGGAGCTATGGCTACACCTTC; d_call: NA; v_call: TRBV19; j_call: TRBJ1-2; cdr3_length: 13; clone_size: NA
cdr3_aa: CAGDRGLTGELFF; cdr3_nt: TGTGCCGGGGACAGGGGGCTCACCGGGGAGCTGTTTTTT; d_call: TRBD1; v_call: TRBV2; j_call: TRBJ2-2; cdr3_length: 13; clone_size: NA
cdr3_aa: CASAVNYGYTF; cdr3_nt: TGTGCCAGCGCTGTGAACTATGGCTACACCTTC; d_call: NA; v_call: TRBV28; j_call: TRBJ1-2; cdr3_length: 11; clone_size: NA
cdr3_aa: CASSLDGQSVGYTF; cdr3_nt: TGTGCCAGCAGTTTGGATGGACAGTCCGTAGGCTACACCTTC; d_call: NA; v_call: TRBV28; j_call: TRBJ1-2; cdr3_length: 14; clone_size: NA
cdr3_aa: CATSRDGQGDTQYF; cdr3_nt: TGTGCCACCAGCAGAGATGGACAGGGTGATACGCAGTATTTT; d_call: TRBD1; v_call: TRBV15; j_call: TRBJ2-3; cdr3_length: 14; clone_size: NA